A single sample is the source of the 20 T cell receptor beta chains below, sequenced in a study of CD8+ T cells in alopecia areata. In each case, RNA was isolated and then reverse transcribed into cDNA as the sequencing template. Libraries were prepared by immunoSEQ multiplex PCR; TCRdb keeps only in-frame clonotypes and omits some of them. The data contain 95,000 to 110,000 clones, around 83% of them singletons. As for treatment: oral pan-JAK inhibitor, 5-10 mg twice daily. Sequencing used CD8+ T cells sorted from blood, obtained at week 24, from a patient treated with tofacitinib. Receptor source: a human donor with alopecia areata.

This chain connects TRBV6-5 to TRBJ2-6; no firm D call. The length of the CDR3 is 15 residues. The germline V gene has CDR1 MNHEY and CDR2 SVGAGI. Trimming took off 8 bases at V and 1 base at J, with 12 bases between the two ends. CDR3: CASPQASSGANVLTF. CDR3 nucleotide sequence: TGTGCCAGCCCTCAAGCTTCGTCTGGGGCCAACGTCCTGACTTTC.

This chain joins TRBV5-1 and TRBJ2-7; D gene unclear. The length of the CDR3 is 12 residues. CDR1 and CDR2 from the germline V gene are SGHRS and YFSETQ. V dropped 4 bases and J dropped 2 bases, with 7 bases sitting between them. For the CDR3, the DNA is TGCGCCAGCAGCCCGCCCGCCTACGAGCAGTACTTC. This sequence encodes CASSPPAYEQYF. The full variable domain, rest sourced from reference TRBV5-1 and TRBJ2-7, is KAGVTQTPRYLIKTRGQQVTLSCSPISGHRSVSWYQQTPGQGLQFLFEYFSETQRNKGNFPGRFSGRQFSNSRSEMNVSTLELGDSALYLCASSPPAYEQYFGPGTRLTVT.

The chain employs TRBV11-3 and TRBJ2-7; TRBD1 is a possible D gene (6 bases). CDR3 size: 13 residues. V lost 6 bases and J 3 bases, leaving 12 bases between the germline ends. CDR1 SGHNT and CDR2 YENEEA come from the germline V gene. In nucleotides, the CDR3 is TGTGCCAGCAGAATGGGGGCACACTACGAGCAGTACTTC. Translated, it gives CASRMGAHYEQYF.

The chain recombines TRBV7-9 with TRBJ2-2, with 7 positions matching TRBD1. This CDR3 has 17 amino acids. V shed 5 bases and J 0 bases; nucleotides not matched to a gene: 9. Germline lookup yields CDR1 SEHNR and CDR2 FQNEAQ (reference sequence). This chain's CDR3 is CASSPPRDSPNTGELFF. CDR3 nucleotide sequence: TGTGCCAGCAGCCCCCCCCGGGACAGCCCGAACACCGGGGAGCTGTTTTTT.

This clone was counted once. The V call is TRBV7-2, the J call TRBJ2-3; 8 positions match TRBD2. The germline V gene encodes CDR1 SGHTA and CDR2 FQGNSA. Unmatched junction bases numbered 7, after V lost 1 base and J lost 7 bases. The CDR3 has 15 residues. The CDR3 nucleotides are TGTGCCAGCAGCTTAGGAAGCGGGGGAGAAAATACGCAGTATTTT. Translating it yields CASSLGSGGENTQYF.

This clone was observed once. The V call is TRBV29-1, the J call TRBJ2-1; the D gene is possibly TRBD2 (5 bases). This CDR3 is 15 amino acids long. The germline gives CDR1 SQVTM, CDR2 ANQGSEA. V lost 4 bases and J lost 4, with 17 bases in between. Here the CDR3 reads CSVVPTGVRYNEQFF. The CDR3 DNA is TGCAGCGTTGTTCCGACCGGGGTCAGGTACAATGAGCAGTTCTTC.

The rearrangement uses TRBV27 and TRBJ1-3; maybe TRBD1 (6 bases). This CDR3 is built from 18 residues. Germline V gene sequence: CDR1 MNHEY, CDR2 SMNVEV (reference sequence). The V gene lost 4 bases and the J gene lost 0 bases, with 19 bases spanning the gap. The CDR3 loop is CASSCSDRYRDSGNTIYF. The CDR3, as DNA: TGTGCCAGCAGTTGCTCGGACAGATACCGCGACTCTGGAAACACCATATATTTT.

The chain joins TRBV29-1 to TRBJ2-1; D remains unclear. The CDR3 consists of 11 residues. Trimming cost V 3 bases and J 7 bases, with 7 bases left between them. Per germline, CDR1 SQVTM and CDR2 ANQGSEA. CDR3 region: CSVDRSNEQFF. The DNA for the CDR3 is TGCAGCGTTGATAGGTCGAATGAGCAGTTCTTC.

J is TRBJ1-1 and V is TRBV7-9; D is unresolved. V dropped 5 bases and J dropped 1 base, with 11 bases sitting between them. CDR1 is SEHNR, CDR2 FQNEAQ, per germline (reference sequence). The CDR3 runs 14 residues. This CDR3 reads CASSQPPGNTEAFF. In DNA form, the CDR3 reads TGTGCCAGCAGCCAGCCCCCAGGGAACACTGAAGCTTTCTTT.

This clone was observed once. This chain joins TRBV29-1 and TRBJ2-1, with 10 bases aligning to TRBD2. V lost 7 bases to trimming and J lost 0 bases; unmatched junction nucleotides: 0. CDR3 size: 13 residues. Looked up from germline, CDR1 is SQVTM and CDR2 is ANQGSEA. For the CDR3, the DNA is TGCAGCGCTAGCGGGGGCTCCTACAATGAGCAGTTCTTC. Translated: CSASGGSYNEQFF.

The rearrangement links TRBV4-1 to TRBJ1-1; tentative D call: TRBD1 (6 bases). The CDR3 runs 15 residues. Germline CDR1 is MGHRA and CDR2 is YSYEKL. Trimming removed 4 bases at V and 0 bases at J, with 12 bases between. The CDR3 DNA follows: TGCGCCAGCAGCCCCTGGGACACCTTGAACACTGAAGCTTTCTTT. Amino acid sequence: CASSPWDTLNTEAFF.

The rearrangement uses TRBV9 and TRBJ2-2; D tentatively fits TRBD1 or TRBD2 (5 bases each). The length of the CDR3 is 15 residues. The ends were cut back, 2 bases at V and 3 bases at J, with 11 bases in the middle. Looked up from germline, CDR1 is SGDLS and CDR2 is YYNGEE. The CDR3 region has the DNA TGTGCCAGCAGCGTTGGAAGGGGACACACCGGGGAGCTGTTTTTT. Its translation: CASSVGRGHTGELFF.

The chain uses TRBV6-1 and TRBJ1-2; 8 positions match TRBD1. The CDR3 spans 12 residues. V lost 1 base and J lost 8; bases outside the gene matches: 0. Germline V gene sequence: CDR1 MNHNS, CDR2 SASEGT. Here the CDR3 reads CASSEGQGGYTF. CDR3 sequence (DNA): TGTGCCAGCAGTGAAGGACAGGGGGGCTACACCTTC.

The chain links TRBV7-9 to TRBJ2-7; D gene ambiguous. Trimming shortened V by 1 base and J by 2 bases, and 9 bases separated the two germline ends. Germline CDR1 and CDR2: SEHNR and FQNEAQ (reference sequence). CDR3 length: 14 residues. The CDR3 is CASSLGDPTYEQYF. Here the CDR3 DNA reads TGTGCCAGCAGCTTAGGAGACCCGACCTACGAGCAGTACTTC. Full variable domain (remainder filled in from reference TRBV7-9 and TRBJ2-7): DTGVSQNPRHKITKRGQNVTFRCDPISEHNRLYWYRQTLGQGPEFLTYFQNEAQLEKSRLLSDRFSAERPKGSFSTLEIQRTEQGDSAMYLCASSLGDPTYEQYFGPGTRLTVT.

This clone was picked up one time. CDR3 nucleotides: TGTGCCAGCAGTCCCAGGGTAGGCAATGAGCAGTTCTTC. It codes for CASSPRVGNEQFF. This rearrangement joins TRBV27 to TRBJ2-1, with D maybe TRBD1 (5 bases). V was clipped by 5 bases and J by 6 bases, with 11 bases between them. The CDR3 totals 13 residues. Germline V CDR1 and CDR2: MNHEY, SMNVEV (reference sequence).

DNA of the CDR3: TGTGCCAGCCAGGGTAGCTGGGCCAACGTCCTGACTTTC. Translating gives CASQGSWANVLTF. The J gene is TRBJ2-6, the V gene TRBV19, with a possible D match to TRBD1 (5 bases). The CDR3 extends over 13 amino acids. V gave up 9 bases and J gave up 5 bases, with 11 bases separating them. The germline gives CDR1 LNHDA, CDR2 SQIVND (reference sequence).

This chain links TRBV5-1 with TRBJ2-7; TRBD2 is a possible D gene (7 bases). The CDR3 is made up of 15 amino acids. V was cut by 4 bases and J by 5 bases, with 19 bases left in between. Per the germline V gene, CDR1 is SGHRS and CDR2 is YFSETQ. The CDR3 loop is CASSEGGAMLDEQYF. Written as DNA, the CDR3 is TGCGCCAGCAGCGAAGGGGGGGCCATGTTGGACGAGCAGTACTTC.

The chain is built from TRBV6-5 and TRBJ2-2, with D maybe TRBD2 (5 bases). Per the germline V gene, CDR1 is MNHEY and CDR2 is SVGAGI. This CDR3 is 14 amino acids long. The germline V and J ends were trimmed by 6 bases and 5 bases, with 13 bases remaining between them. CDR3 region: CASSRGVSTGELFF. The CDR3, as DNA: TGTGCCAGCAGCCGGGGAGTCAGTACCGGGGAGCTGTTTTTT.

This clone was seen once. The CDR3 nucleotides read TGTGCCAGCACTCACCGCCGGGACAGGGCCTACGAGCAGTACTTC. It codes for CASTHRRDRAYEQYF. The rearrangement uses TRBV11-1 and TRBJ2-7; TRBD1 aligns across 9 bases. Germline values: CDR1 SGHAT, CDR2 FQDESV (reference sequence). The V gene end was trimmed by 7 bases and the J gene end by 2 bases; junction bases not matched to a gene: 9. The CDR3 contains 15 residues.

The CDR3 sequence is CASSHFSTRYYEQYF. CDR3 DNA sequence: TGTGCCAGCAGCCACTTTAGCACTAGATACTACGAGCAGTACTTC. The chain uses TRBV14 and TRBJ2-7; perhaps TRBD2 as D (5 bases). Germline CDR1 reads SGHDN; CDR2 reads FVKESK. The V end was cut by 3 bases, the J end by 3 bases, with 15 bases between. This CDR3 has 15 residues.